This is a list of T cell receptor beta chains from one sample in a study of CD8+CD57+ T cells in acquired aplastic anemia. TCRdb itself ran the reads through MiXCR, one entry per CDR3 protein. Of 150,000 to 200,000 distinct CDR3 sequences in the sample, roughly half were seen once. Sequencing input: sorted CD4+, CD8+, or CD8+CD57+ T cells (not recorded which) from PBMCs. All receptors come from a human donor with aplastic anemia. The conserved cysteine and the conserved F or W are not part of the CDR3 here. Clone size is stated in some rows and not others, as once, few, many or a class when expanded.

j_call clone_size v_call cdr3_aa
TRBJ2-7 few TRBV10-2 ASSESRRGEQY
TRBJ1-2 once TRBV29-1 SVAGNYGYT
TRBJ2-1 . TRBV19 ASSIGTSGQGEQF
TRBJ1-3 . TRBV6-5 ASSSTESGNTIY
TRBJ1-1 once TRBV25-1 ASPHGASLTTEAF
TRBJ2-3 . TRBV7-2 ASRFSAVDTQY
TRBJ2-3 . TRBV11-3 ASSPTGPGPQY
TRBJ2-2 many TRBV11-3 ASSGSFSGELF
TRBJ1-4 . TRBV18 ASSPHTGVGEKLF
TRBJ1-6 many TRBV11-3 ASSFLLSSPLH
TRBJ1-5 . TRBV19 ASSIDREGNQPQH
TRBJ2-1 . TRBV28 ASSFLGKQQF
TRBJ2-7 many TRBV11-2 ASSIGTASYEQY
TRBJ2-7 many TRBV5-1 ASSPNSQGQQY
TRBJ1-1 . TRBV12-3/TRBV12-4 ASSGRNTEAF
TRBJ2-7 . TRBV10-3 AIRDPNDKDEQY
TRBJ2-6 many TRBV5-6 ASSLGRSGANVLT
TRBJ2-7 many TRBV9 ASSVRVGLDEQY
TRBJ2-3 many TRBV3-1 ASSQVVNTQY
TRBJ1-2 . TRBV29-1 SVGTGRVYNGYT
TRBJ2-3 once TRBV7-3 ASSLGLADTDTQY
TRBJ1-1 . TRBV15 ATSRAKWTMNTEAF
TRBJ1-1 many TRBV19 ASSQQVRTEAF
TRBJ1-6 . TRBV12-5 ASGLEGMNSPLH
TRBJ1-5 many TRBV12-3/TRBV12-4 ASSQDRGIPVAQH
TRBJ1-6 . TRBV5-4 ASSLVSGSVSSPLH
TRBJ2-7 . TRBV25-1 ASSLFPPSGITYEQY
TRBJ2-1 . TRBV5-6 ASSFLDNEQF
TRBJ2-2 . TRBV5-4 ASTGTTNTGELF
TRBJ2-2 . TRBV4-3 ASSYRTSNTGELF
TRBJ2-2 . TRBV11-2 ASSGGVANTGELF
TRBJ1-6 . TRBV20-1 SARTGANSPLH
TRBJ1-2 once TRBV6-1 ASTIQLYYGYT
TRBJ2-2 . TRBV12-5 ASGLGQGNTGELF
TRBJ1-6 . TRBV9 ASSERVNSPLH
TRBJ1-2 . TRBV24-1 ATSGTYTGVGGYT
TRBJ2-7 . TRBV7-3 ASSLETLYEQY
TRBJ1-2 few TRBV2 ASSGEEVSGYT
TRBJ2-6 . TRBV6-4 ASSQTSGANVLT